Detailed here is one T cell receptor (beta chain). The data derive from a study of blood T cell repertoires in COVID-19. Measured with immunoSEQ multiplex PCR; TCRdb has only the in-frame clones, and not every one. This sample yields some 250,000 clones, of which 75% to 90% are seen a single time; approximately 3.5% belongs to the top ten. The V gene's germline CDR1 is SGHNT and CDR2 YYREEE (reference sequence). This CDR3 comprises 18 residues. V gave up 3 bases and J gave up 7 bases; unmatched junction bases: 18. The chain links TRBV5-4 to TRBJ2-1, with 8 bases fitting TRBD2. Source material: PBMCs or T cells enriched from blood (not recorded which). The clonotype originates from a woman aged 40 to 50 with acute COVID-19. The CDR3 loop is CASSSPGLGVGGQNEQFF. CDR3 in DNA: TGTGCCAGCAGCTCTCCGGGACTAGGGGTGGGAGGGCAGAATGAGCAGTTCTTC.